These T cell receptor beta chains were read from a single sample in a study of blood T cell repertoires in COVID-19. The protocol was immunoSEQ multiplex PCR, while the TCRdb copy is restricted to in-frame clones and leaves out a portion. The sample has about 150,000 clones, approximately 85% seen once; the top ten hold around 8%. Sequenced material: peripheral blood. These TCRs come from a woman aged 60 to 75 with COVID-19, enrolled during active disease. Each CDR3 is given with its conserved first and last residue. A D gene is named only where the DNA matches it firmly. Rows may omit the clone size; those that give it use once, few, many or a size class.

TRBD1	TRBJ2-5	TRBV30	.	TGTGCCTGGAGCCTTACCACAGGGGGCCAAGAGACCCAGTACTTC	CAWSLTTGGQETQYF
.	TRBJ2-4	TRBV19	.	TGTGCCAGTAGTCTAGCCAAAAACATTCAGTACTTC	CASSLAKNIQYF
.	TRBJ1-2	TRBV27	.	TGTGCCAGCAGTTTTGGGGGCGTCTCTGGCTACACCTTC	CASSFGGVSGYTF
TRBD2	TRBJ2-1	TRBV19	.	TGTGCCAGTAGTATCCTAAGACTAGCGGGGGGCCTTTACAATGAGCAGTTCTTC	CASSILRLAGGLYNEQFF
.	TRBJ2-7	TRBV12-3/TRBV12-4	.	TGTGCCAGCAGTTGGGGCGGATTGGACGAGCAGTACTTC	CASSWGGLDEQYF
.	TRBJ2-7	TRBV4-2	.	TGTGCCAGCAGCCAAGGTCCCTTAACCTACGAGCAGTACTTC	CASSQGPLTYEQYF
TRBD1	TRBJ2-5	TRBV18	.	TGTGCCAGCTCACTTACAGGGGGTGGTCGAGAGACCCAGTACTTC	CASSLTGGGRETQYF
.	TRBJ1-4	TRBV2	.	TGTGCCAGCTCGGGAATTGGGGAAAAACTGTTTTTT	CASSGIGEKLFF
.	TRBJ2-7	TRBV5-1	.	TGCGCCAGCAGCTCCCCAGGCGAGCAGTACTTC	CASSSPGEQYF
.	TRBJ2-2	TRBV4-2	.	TGTGCCAGCAGCCAAGAGCCGGGGGCCGGGGAGCTGTTTTTT	CASSQEPGAGELFF
.	TRBJ1-6	TRBV30	.	TGTGCCTGGGACAGCCGGGGGAGGTCCTATAATTCACCCCTCCACTTT	CAWDSRGRSYNSPLHF
TRBD1	TRBJ1-2	TRBV11-2	.	TGTGCCAGCAGCTTAGTGGACAGGGGAGGCTATGGCTACACCTTC	CASSLVDRGGYGYTF
.	TRBJ2-2	TRBV9	once	TGTGCCAGCAGCGCGACGGGACTTAACACCGGGGAGCTGTTTTTT	CASSATGLNTGELFF
.	TRBJ2-1	TRBV4-1	.	TGCGCCAGCAGCCAAGATTATACGGGGGGCCTCTGGAATGAGCAGTTCTTC	CASSQDYTGGLWNEQFF
TRBD2	TRBJ2-2	TRBV11-2	few	TGTGCCAGCAGCTTAGAGGGCGGGGAGGGGAACACCGGGGAGCTGTTTTTT	CASSLEGGEGNTGELFF
.	TRBJ1-1	TRBV24-1	.	TGTGCCACCAGTACAGGGCGATTCGATACTGAAGCTTTCTTT	CATSTGRFDTEAFF